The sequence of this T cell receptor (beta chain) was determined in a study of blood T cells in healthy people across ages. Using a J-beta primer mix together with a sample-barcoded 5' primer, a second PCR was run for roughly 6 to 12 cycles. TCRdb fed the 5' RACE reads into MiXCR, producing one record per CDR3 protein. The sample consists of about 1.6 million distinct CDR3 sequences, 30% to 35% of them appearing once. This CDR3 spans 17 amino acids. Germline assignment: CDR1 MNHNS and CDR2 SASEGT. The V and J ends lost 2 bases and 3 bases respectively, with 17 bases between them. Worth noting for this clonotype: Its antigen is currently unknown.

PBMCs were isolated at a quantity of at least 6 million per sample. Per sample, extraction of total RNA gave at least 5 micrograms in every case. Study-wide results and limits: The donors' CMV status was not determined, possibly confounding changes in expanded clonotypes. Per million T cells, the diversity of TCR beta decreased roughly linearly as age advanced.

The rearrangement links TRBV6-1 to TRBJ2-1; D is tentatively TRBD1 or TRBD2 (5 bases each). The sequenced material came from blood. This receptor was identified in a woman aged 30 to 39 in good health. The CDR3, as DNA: TGTGCCAGCAGTGAATGGGGTGGGACCCCTTACTACAATGAGCAGTTCTTC. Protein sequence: CASSEWGGTPYYNEQFF.